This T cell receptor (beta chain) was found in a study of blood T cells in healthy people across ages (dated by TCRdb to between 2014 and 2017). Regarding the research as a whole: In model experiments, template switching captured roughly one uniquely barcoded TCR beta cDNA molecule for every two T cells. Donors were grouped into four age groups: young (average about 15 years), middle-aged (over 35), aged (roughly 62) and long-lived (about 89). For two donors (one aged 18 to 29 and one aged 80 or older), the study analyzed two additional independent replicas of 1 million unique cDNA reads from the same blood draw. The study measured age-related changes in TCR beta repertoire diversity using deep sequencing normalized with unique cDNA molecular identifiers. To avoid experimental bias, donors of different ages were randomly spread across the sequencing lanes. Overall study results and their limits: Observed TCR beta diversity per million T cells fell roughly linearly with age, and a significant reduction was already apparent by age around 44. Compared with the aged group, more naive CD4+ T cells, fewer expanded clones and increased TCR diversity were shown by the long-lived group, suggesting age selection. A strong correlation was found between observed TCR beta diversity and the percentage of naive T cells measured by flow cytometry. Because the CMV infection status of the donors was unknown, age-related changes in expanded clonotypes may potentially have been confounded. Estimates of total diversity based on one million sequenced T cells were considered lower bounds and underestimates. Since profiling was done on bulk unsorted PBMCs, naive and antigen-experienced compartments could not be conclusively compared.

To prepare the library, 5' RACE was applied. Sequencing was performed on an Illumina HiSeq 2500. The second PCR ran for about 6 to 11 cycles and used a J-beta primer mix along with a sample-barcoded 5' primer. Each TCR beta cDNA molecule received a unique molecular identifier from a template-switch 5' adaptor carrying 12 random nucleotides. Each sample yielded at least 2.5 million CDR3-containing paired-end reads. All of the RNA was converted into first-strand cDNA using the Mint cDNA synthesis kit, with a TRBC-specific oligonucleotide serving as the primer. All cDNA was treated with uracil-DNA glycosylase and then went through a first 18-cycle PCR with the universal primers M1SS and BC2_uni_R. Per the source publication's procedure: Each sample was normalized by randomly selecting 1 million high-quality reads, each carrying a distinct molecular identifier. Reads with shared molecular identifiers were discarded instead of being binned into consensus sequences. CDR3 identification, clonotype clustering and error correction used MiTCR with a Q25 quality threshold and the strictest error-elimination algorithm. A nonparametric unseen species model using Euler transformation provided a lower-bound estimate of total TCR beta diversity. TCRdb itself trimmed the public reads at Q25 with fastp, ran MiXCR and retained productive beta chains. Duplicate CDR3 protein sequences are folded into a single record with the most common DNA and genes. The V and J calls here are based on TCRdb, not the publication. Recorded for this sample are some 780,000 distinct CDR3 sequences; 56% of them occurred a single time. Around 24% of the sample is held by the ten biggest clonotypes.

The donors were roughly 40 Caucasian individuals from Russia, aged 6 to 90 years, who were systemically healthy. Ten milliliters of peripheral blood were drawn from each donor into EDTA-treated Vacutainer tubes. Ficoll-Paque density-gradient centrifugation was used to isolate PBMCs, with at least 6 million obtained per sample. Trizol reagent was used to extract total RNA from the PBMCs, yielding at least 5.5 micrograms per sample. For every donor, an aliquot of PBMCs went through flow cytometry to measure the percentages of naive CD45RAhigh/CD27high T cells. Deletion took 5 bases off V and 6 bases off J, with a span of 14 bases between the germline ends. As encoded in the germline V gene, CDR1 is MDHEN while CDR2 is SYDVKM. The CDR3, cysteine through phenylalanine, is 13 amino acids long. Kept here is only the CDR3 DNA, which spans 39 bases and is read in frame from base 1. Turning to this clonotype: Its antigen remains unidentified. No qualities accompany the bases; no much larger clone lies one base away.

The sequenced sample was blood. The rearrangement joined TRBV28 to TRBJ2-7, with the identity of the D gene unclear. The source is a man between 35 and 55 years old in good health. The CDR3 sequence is CASSPITWGEQYF. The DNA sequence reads TGTGCCAGCAGTCCGATAACATGGGGCGAGCAGTACTTC.